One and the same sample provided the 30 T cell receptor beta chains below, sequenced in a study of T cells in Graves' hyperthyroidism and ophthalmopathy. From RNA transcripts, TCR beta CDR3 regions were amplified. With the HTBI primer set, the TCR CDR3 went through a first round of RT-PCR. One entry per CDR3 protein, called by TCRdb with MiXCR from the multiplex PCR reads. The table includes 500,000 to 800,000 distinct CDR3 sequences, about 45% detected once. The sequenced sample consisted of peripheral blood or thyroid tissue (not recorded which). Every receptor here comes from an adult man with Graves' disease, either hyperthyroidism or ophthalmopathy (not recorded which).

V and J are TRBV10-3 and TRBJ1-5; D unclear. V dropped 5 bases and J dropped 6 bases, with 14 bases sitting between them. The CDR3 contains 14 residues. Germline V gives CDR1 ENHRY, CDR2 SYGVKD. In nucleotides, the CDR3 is TGTGCCATCAGTTACGTGCTGGGCGGTCAGCCCCAGCATTTT. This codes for CAISYVLGGQPQHF.

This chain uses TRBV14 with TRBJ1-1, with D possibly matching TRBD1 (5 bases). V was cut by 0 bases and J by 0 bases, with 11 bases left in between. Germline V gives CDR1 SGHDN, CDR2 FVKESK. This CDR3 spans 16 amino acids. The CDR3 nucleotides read TGTGCCAGCAGCCAAGAGGGTAAGGGGATGAACACTGAAGCTTTCTTT. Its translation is CASSQEGKGMNTEAFF.

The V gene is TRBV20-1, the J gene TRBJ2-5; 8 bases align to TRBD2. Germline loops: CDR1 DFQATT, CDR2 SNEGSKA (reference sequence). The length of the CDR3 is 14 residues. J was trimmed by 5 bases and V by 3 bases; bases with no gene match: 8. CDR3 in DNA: TGCAGTGCTAGGGCTAGCGGGCGCAGGGAGACCCAGTACTTC. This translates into CSARASGRRETQYF.

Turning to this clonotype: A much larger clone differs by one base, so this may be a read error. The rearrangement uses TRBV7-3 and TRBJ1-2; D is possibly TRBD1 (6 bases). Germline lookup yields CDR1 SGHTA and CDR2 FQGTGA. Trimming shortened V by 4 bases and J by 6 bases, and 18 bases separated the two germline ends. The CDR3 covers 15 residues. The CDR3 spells CASSWGTGSENGYTF. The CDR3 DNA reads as TGTGCCAGCAGCTGGGGAACAGGGTCTGAGAATGGCTACACCTTC.

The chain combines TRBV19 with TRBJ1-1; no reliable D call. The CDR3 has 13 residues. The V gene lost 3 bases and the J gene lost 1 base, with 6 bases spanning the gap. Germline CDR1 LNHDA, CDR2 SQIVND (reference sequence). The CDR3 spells CASSMASNTEAFF. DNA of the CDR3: TGTGCCAGTAGTATGGCCTCGAACACTGAAGCTTTCTTT.

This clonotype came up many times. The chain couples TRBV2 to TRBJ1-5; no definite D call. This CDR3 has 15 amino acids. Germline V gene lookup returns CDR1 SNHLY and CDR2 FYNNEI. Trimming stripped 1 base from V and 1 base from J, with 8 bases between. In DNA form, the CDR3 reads TGTGCCAGCAGTGAAGATGGTTGGAGCAATCAGCCCCAGCATTTT. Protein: CASSEDGWSNQPQHF.

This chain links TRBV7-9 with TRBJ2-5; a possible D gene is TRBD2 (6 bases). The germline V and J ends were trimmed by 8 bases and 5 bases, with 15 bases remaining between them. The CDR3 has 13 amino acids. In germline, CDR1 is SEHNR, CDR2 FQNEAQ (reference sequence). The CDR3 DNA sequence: TGTGCCAGCTCTGACGGGAGAGGCGAGACCCAGTACTTC. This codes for CASSDGRGETQYF.

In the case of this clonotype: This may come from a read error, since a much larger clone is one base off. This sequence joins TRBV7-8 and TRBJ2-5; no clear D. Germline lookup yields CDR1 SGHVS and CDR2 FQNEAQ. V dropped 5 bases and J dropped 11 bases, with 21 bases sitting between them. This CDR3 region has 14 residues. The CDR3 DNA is TGTGCCAGCAGCCTTACCGGGCCCTCCTACGGGCAGTACTTC. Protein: CASSLTGPSYGQYF.

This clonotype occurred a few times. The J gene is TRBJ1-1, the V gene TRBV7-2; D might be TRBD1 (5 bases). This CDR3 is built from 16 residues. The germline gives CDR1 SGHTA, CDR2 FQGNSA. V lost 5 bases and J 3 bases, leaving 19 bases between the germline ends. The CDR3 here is CASSTGGGRGDTEAFF. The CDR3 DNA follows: TGTGCCAGCAGCACTGGGGGTGGCAGAGGGGACACTGAAGCTTTCTTT.

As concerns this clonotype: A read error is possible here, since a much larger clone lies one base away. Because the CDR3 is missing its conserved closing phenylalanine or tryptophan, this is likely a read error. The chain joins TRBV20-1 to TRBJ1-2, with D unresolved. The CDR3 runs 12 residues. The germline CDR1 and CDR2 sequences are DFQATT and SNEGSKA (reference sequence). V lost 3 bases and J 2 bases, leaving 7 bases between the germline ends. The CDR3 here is CSASQTNYGYTS. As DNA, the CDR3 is TGCAGTGCTAGTCAGACCAACTATGGCTACACCTCC.

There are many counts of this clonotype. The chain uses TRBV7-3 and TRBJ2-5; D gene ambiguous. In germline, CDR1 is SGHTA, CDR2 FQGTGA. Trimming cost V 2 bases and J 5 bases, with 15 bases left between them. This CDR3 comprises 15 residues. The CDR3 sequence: CASSLVGSGLETQYF. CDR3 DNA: TGTGCCAGCAGCTTAGTGGGCAGTGGGCTGGAGACCCAGTACTTC.

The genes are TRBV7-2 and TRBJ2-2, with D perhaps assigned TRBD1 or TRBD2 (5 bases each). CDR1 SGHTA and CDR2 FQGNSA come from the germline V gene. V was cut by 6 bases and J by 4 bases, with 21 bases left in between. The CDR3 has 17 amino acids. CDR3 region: CASSEVAGGGGTGELFF. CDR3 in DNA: TGTGCCAGCAGTGAAGTGGCAGGAGGTGGGGGCACCGGGGAGCTGTTTTTT.

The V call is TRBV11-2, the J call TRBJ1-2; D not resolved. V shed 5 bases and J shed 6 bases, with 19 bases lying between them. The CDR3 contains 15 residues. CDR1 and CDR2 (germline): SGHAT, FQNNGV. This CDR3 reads CASSQESSRSDGYTF. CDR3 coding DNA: TGTGCCAGCAGCCAAGAGTCGTCTAGGTCGGATGGCTACACCTTC.

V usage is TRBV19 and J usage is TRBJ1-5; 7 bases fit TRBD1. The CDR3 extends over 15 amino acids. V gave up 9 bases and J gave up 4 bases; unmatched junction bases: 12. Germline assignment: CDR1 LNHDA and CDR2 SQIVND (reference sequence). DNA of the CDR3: TGTGCCAGCAGTTCGGGACAGTCCTTTAATCAGCCCCAGCATTTT. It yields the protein CASSSGQSFNQPQHF.

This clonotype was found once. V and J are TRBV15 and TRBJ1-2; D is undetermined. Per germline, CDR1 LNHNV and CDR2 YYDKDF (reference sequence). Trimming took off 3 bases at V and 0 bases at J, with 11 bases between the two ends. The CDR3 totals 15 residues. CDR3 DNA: TGTGCCACCAGCAGCCCTGGGGTCCCTAACTATGGCTACACCTTC. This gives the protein CATSSPGVPNYGYTF.

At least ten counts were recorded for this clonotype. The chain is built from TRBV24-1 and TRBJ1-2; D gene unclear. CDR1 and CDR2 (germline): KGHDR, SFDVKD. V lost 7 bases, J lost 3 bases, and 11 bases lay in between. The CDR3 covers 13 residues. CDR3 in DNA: TGTGCCACCAGGCGGGGAACTGACTATGGCTACACCTTC. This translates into CATRRGTDYGYTF.

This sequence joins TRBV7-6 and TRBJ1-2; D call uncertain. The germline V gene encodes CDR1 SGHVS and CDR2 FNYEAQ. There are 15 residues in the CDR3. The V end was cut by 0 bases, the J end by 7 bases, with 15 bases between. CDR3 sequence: CASSLAVWVHGGYTF. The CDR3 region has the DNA TGTGCCAGCAGCTTAGCCGTTTGGGTTCATGGTGGCTACACCTTC.

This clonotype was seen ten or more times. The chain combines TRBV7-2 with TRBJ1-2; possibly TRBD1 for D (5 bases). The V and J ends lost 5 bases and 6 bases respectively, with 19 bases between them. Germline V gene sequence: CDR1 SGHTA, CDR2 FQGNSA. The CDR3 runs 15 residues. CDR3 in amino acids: CASSPRSLTENGYTF. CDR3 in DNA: TGTGCCAGCAGCCCACGAAGCCTGACAGAGAATGGCTACACCTTC. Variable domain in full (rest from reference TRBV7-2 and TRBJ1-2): GAGVSQSPSNKVTEKGKDVELRCDPISGHTALYWYRQSLGQGLEFLIYFQGNSAPDKSGLPSDRFSAERTGGSVSTLTIQRTQQEDSAVYLCASSPRSLTENGYTFGSGTRLTVV.

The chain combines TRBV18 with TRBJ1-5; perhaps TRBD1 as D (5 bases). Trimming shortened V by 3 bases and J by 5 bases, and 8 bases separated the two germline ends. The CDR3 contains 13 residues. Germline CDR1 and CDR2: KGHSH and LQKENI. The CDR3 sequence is CASSPQGDQPQHF. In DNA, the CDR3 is TGTGCCAGCTCACCGCAAGGGGATCAGCCCCAGCATTTT.

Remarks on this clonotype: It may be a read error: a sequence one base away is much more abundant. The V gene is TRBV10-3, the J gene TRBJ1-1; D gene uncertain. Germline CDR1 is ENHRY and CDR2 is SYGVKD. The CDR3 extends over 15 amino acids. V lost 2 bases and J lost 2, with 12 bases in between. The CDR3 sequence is CAISEGFGINTEAFF. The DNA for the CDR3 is TGTGCCATCAGTGAGGGATTTGGGATAAACACTGAAGCTTTCTTT.

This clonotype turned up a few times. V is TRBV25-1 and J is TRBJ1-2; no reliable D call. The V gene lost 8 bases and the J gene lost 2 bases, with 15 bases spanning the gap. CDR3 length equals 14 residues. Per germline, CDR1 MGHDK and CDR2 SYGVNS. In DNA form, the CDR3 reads TGTGCCAGCCCCGCTTGCCACCTAAACTATGGCTACACCTTC. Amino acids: CASPACHLNYGYTF.

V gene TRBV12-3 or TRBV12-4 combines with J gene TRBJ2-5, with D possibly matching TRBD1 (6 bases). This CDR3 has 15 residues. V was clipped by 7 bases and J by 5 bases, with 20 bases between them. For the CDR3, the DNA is TGTGCCAGCAATTCGGGCAGGGGCCCTTCGGAGACCCAGTACTTC. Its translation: CASNSGRGPSETQYF.

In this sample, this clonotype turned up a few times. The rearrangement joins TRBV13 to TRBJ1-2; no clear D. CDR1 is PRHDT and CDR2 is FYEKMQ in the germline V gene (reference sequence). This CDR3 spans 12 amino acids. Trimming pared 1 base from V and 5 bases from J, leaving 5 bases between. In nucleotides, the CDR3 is TGTGCCAGCAGCTTAGTTCGGTATGGCTACACCTTC. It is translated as CASSLVRYGYTF.

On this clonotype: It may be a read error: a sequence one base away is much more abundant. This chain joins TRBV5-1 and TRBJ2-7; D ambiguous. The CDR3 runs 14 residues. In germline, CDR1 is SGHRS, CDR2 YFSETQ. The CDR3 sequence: CASSLVGSSYKQYF. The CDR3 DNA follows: TGCGCCAGCAGCTTGGTGGGCAGCTCCTACAAGCAGTACTTC.

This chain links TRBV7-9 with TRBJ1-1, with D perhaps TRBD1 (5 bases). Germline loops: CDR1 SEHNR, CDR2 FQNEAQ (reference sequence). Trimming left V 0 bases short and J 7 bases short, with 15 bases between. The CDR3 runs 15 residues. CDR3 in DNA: TGTGCCAGCAGCTTAGCGGGGGGTTTGAAGGGTGAAGCTTTCTTT. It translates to CASSLAGGLKGEAFF.

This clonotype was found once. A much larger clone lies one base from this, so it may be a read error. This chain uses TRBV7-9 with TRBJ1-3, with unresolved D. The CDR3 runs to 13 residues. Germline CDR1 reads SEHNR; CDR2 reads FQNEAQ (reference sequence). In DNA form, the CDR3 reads TGTGCCGGCAGTTCGATACCCGGAAACACCATATATTTT. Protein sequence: CAGSSIPGNTIYF.

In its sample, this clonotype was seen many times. The CDR3, as DNA: TGTGCCAGCAGTATGGAGGGTATGGAGACCCAGTACTTC. As protein: CASSMEGMETQYF. This chain joins TRBV7-9 and TRBJ2-5; a weak D match, TRBD2 (6 bases). The CDR3 is 13 amino acids. Deletions cut 6 bases from V and 5 bases from J, with 13 bases between. Germline V gene sequence: CDR1 SEHNR, CDR2 FQNEAQ (reference sequence).

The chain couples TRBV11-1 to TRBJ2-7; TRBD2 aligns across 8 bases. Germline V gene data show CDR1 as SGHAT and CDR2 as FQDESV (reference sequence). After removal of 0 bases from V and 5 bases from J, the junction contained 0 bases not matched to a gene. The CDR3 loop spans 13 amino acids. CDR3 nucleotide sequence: TGTGCCAGCAGCTTAGCTAGCGGGAACGAGCAGTACTTC. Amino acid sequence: CASSLASGNEQYF.

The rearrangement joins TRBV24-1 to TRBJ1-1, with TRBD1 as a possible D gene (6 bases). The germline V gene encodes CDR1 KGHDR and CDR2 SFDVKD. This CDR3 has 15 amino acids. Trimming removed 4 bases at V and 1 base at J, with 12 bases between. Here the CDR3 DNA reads TGTGCCACCAGTGACCCAGGGGCGGGGAACACTGAAGCTTTCTTT. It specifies CATSDPGAGNTEAFF.

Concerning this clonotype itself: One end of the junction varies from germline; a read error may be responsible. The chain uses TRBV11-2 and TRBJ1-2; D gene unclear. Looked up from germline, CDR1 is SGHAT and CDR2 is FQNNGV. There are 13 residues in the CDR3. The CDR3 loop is CAISLDTNYGYTF. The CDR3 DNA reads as TGTGCCATCAGCTTAGACACTAACTATGGCTACACCTTC.